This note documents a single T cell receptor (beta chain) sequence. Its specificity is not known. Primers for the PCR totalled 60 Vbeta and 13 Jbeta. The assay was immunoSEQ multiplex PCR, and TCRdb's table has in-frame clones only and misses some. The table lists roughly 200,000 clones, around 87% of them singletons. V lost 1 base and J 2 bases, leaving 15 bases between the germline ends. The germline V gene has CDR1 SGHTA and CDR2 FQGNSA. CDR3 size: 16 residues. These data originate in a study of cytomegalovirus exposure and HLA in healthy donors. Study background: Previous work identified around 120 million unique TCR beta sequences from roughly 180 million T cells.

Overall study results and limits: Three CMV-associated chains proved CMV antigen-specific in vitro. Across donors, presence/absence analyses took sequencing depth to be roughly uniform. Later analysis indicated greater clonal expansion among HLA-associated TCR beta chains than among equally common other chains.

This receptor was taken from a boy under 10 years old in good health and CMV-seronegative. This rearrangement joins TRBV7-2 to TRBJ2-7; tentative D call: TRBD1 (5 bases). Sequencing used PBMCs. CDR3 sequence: CASSLVDSRATYEQYF. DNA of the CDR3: TGTGCCAGCAGCTTAGTAGACAGCCGAGCGACCTACGAGCAGTACTTC.